What follows describes a single T cell receptor beta chain. This clone was detected ten times or more. Its specific antigen is unknown. It has no much larger one-base neighbor in the sample; base qualities were not kept. This specimen comes from a study of cytotoxic CD8 clonotypes in ibrutinib-treated CLL (dated by TCRdb to 2020 to 2023). Study-wide context: The cohort had 11 relapsed/refractory and 15 treatment-naive patients; 17 to 18 were IGHV unmutated. Partial responses were observed in about 25 patients and complete responses in 2; after a median follow-up of 68 months, remission was maintained in 15 or so patients and progression was observed in 12. Response samples were obtained after a median of around 11 months of treatment, with a range of about 6 to 40 months. On average, each sample had some 250,000 productive templates and under 95,000 productive rearrangements. Of the 90 or so participants in the trial, about 26 had longitudinal samples available. Cryopreserved peripheral blood mononuclear cells were collected at three points: before therapy, at response, and at either sustained remission or disease progression. All remission and progressive disease samples were collected while patients were still receiving ibrutinib. What the research found in general, with its limitations: Sampling times were not matched between sustained-remission and progressing patients, and lymph node repertoires were not studied. Clonality increased at ibrutinib response, stayed stable in sustained remission, and fell back toward baseline at progression. Baseline clonality was found to be higher than that of age-matched healthy donors and was strongly correlated with circulating CD8+ T-cell counts. Public clonotypes were rare and either shrank or stayed stable during treatment, and the rise in clonality at ibrutinib response reflected expansion of private clonotypes.

What the time point label conveys for this sample: around 25 months on ibrutinib. Roughly 2 micrograms of genomic DNA were extracted from cryopreserved PBMCs for TCR beta library preparation. High-throughput TCR beta sequencing was performed on longitudinal blood samples from CLL patients receiving ibrutinib monotherapy. The patients took part in an open-label, single-center phase 2 trial of ibrutinib monotherapy. Taken from the germline V gene, the CDR1 and CDR2 loops are SGHVS and FNYEAQ. Trimming removed 1 base from V and 4 bases from J, leaving 7 bases between the germline ends. CDR3 length: 13 amino acids, cysteine to phenylalanine. CDR3 DNA is the only sequence kept; it has 39 bases, read in frame from the first base. On a MiSeq, deep resolution sequencing aimed for a depth between 1 in 1 million and 1 in 200,000 T cells, with each clonotype covered around 10x on average. TCR beta libraries were generated with the immunoSEQ hsTCRB Kit. In the original analysis: The data were analyzed with ImmunoSEQ Analyzer and ImmunoSEQ Data Assistant, and V, D and J gene assignments followed IMGT definitions. Clonality, which ranges from 0 to 1, was calculated as one minus the normalized Shannon entropy of productive rearrangement frequencies. Only overrepresented clonotypes making up at least 0.05% of the repertoire of each patient were included in the public clonotype analysis. Some 13 age-matched healthy donor repertoires from immuneACCESS served as clonality controls. The clones in this table, taken by TCRdb from immuneACCESS, are in-frame only. Not every clone is retained; where verified, under half of the shortfall comes from an unresolved V gene, and the cause of the rest is unknown. V and J calls and clone size are as listed in that table; D and trimming were resolved from the DNA. The sample table holds over 45,000 clones, of which around 60% were seen once. The ten largest make up around 20% of the sample.

This TCR derives from a human donor with chronic lymphocytic leukemia. The receptor chain draws on TRBV7-6 and TRBJ1-1, with an unclear D gene assignment. Source: PBMCs, taken after 24 months of ibrutinib treatment. The CDR3 here reads CASSLDAVTEAFF. The nucleotides are TGTGCCAGCAGCTTAGATGCAGTCACTGAAGCTTTCTTT.